Presented here are 16 T cell receptor beta chains from one specimen sequenced in a study of monozygotic twins with inflammatory bowel disease. Each CDR3 protein gets one entry in TCRdb, which reprocessed the 5' RACE reads and gives no DNA. The sample data list roughly 320,000 distinct CDR3 sequences. The sequencing input was blood. These receptors were collected from a human donor with ulcerative colitis or Crohn's disease, or a healthy co-twin of an affected twin (not recorded which).

The rearrangement links TRBV7-7 to TRBJ2-5; TCRdb indicates TRBD1, and absent DNA this call remains unverified. The CDR3 runs to 14 residues. The V gene's germline CDR1 is SSHAT and CDR2 FNYEAQ (reference sequence). CDR3 residues: CASSPGVGLETQYF.

The genes are TRBV5-6 and TRBJ2-5; TCRdb returns TRBD1, unconfirmable since there is no DNA. The CDR3 has 14 amino acids. Per germline, CDR1 SGHDT and CDR2 YYEEEE. CDR3 in amino acids: CASSQTDSVETQYF.

The chain employs TRBV11-2 and TRBJ2-1; no DNA is available, so the TRBD2 call from TCRdb remains unchecked. Looked up from germline, CDR1 is SGHAT and CDR2 is FQNNGV. The CDR3 contains 18 residues. CDR3 sequence: CASRRKGGQMRNFDEQFF.

The V call is TRBV5-1, the J call TRBJ2-3; absent DNA, TCRdb's TRBD1 call cannot be checked. This CDR3 is built from 15 residues. The V gene's germline CDR1 is SGHRS and CDR2 YFSETQ. CDR3: CASSLTLRGSDTQYF. The full variable domain, completed using reference TRBV5-1 and TRBJ2-3, is KAGVTQTPRYLIKTRGQQVTLSCSPISGHRSVSWYQQTPGQGLQFLFEYFSETQRNKGNFPGRFSGRQFSNSRSEMNVSTLELGDSALYLCASSLTLRGSDTQYFGPGTRLTVL.

The chain carries TRBV7-2 and TRBJ1-4; TCRdb selects TRBD1, and the lack of DNA leaves this call unchecked. Germline V lookup: CDR1 SGHTA, CDR2 FQGNSA. This CDR3 has 14 amino acids. CDR3 loop: CASSLWDSNEKLFF.

The chain links TRBV29-1 to TRBJ2-1. There are 15 residues in the CDR3. Germline V CDR1 and CDR2: SQVTM, ANQGSEA. This CDR3 reads CSVMFTQRPYNEQFF.

The rearrangement uses TRBV7-9 and TRBJ2-1; TCRdb's D gene call, TRBD1, goes unchecked for lack of DNA. This CDR3 has 15 residues. Germline lookup yields CDR1 SEHNR and CDR2 FQNEAQ (reference sequence). The CDR3 sequence is CASSLSQSRGPEQFF.

The chain uses TRBV28 and TRBJ1-5; with no DNA, the TCRdb D assignment of TRBD1 cannot be verified. Germline V CDR1 and CDR2: MDHEN, SYDVKM. This CDR3 spans 18 amino acids. CDR3 sequence reads: CASRPNRVRFRDNQPQHF.

This sequence joins TRBV30 and TRBJ1-1. In germline, CDR1 is GTSNPN, CDR2 SVGIG (reference sequence). The CDR3 consists of 14 residues. CDR3 residues: CAWGEVGGYTEAFF.

The chain carries TRBV6-5 and TRBJ1-3; TCRdb's D call, TRBD1, is unchecked because there is no DNA. This CDR3 region has 16 residues. Germline CDR1 is MNHEY and CDR2 is SVGAGI. CDR3 protein: CASSYLVTGIGNTIYF.

V is TRBV11-1 and J is TRBJ1-3; without DNA, the TCRdb call of TRBD1 cannot be checked. The CDR3 is 18 amino acids. CDR1 is SGHAT and CDR2 is FQDESV in the germline V gene (reference sequence). CDR3 sequence reads: CASSPGTGGVVAGNTIYF.

V gene TRBV6-2 or TRBV6-3 combines with J gene TRBJ2-1; TCRdb calls TRBD2, which cannot be checked without DNA. Germline V gives CDR1 MNHEY, CDR2 SVGEGT. The CDR3 loop spans 15 amino acids. The CDR3 region is CASTPRGLRSNEQFF.

The J gene is TRBJ2-3, the V gene TRBV4-2; TCRdb's D call of TRBD1 is untestable without DNA. CDR1 is LGHNA and CDR2 is YNFKEQ in the germline V gene. The CDR3 totals 18 residues. CDR3 in amino acids: CASSQDPSSGRSADTQYF.

The chain employs TRBV12-3 or TRBV12-4 and TRBJ1-6; TCRdb reports TRBD1, a call that lacks DNA to check it against. This CDR3 comprises 14 residues. CDR3 sequence: CASSWTGNYSPLHF.

This chain uses TRBV15 with TRBJ2-6. CDR1 is LNHNV, CDR2 YYDKDF, per germline (reference sequence). This CDR3 has 16 amino acids. Here the CDR3 reads CATSGRITSGANVLTF.

V usage is TRBV5-1 and J usage is TRBJ1-6; TCRdb outputs TRBD1, but without DNA this stays unchecked. Germline V gene lookup returns CDR1 SGHRS and CDR2 YFSETQ. This CDR3 comprises 16 residues. CDR3: CASSPEGGRPSSPLHF.